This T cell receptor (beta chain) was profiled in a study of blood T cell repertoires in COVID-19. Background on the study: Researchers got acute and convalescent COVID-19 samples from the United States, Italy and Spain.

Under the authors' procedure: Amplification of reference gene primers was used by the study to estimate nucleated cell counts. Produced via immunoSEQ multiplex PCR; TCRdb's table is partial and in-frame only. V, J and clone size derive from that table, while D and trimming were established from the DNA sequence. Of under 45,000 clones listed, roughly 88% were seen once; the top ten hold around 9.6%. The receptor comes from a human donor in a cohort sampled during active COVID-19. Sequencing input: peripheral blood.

Here the CDR3 DNA reads TGTGCCAGCAGTGACCCGGGACTAGCGGCCAGCACAGATACGCAGTATTTT. Amino acid sequence: CASSDPGLAASTDTQYF. The chain links TRBV6-2 or TRBV6-3 to TRBJ2-3, with TRBD2 identical over 11 bases. CDR3 length equals 17 residues. The V gene end was trimmed by 5 bases and the J gene end by 0 bases; junction bases not matched to a gene: 7. Germline CDR1 and CDR2: MNHEY and SVGEGT.